Following are 24 T cell receptor beta chains from one sample sequenced in a study of T cell responses to AZD1222 COVID-19 vaccine. Measured with immunoSEQ multiplex PCR; TCRdb has only the in-frame clones, and not every one. The repertoire holds about 94,000 clones, with more than 75% as singletons. Sequenced material: peripheral blood, taken 28 days after the second AZD1222 dose. These receptors came from an adult who received the AZD1222 COVID-19 vaccine.

The sample holds one count of this clone. The rearrangement uses TRBV11-2 and TRBJ2-4; 9 nucleotides align to TRBD2. Unmatched junction bases numbered 13, after V lost 4 bases and J lost 0 bases. Germline loops: CDR1 SGHAT, CDR2 FQNNGV. The CDR3 has 19 amino acids. Here the CDR3 DNA reads TGTGCCAGCAGCTCAGGATCCGGGACTAGCAGTCTAGCCAAAAACATTCAGTACTTC. The encoded protein is CASSSGSGTSSLAKNIQYF.

The CDR3: CASSRDSFRPLHF. The DNA of the CDR3 is TGTGCCAGCAGCCGGGACAGTTTTAGACCCCTCCACTTT. The chain employs TRBV3-1 (or the pseudogene TRBV3-2) and TRBJ1-6; 7 bases agree with TRBD1. CDR1 and CDR2 (germline): LGHDT, YNNKEL (reference sequence). The CDR3 length is 13 residues. V dropped 4 bases and J dropped 12; count of bases not matched to a gene: 6.

V usage is TRBV19 and J usage is TRBJ1-1; tentative D call: TRBD1 (5 bases). The ends were cut back, 5 bases at V and 0 bases at J, with 7 bases in the middle. The CDR3 runs to 13 residues. Per the germline V gene, CDR1 is LNHDA and CDR2 is SQIVND (reference sequence). CDR3 in amino acids: CASSSTVNTEAFF. The CDR3 DNA reads as TGTGCCAGTAGTTCGACAGTGAACACTGAAGCTTTCTTT.

The V and J genes are TRBV7-9 and TRBJ2-2; unclear D gene. Per germline, CDR1 SEHNR and CDR2 FQNEAQ (reference sequence). V was clipped by 8 bases and J by 4 bases, with 8 bases between them. This CDR3 has 12 amino acids. The DNA for the CDR3 is TGTGCCAGCGGGTTTACCACCGGGGAGCTGTTTTTT. Translation: CASGFTTGELFF.

This chain uses TRBV4-3 with TRBJ2-3; no clear D gene. The CDR3 contains 15 residues. V gave up 0 bases and J gave up 6 bases, with 13 bases separating them. Germline V lookup: CDR1 LGHNA, CDR2 YSLEER. In DNA, the CDR3 is TGCGCCAGCAGCCAAGATCGGTCCTTAGTCGATACGCAGTATTTT. Its translation: CASSQDRSLVDTQYF.

Regarding this clone: This sample includes further DNA sequences coding for the same CDR3. This sequence joins TRBV6-5 and TRBJ1-5; D remains ambiguous. CDR1 MNHEY and CDR2 SVGAGI come from the germline V gene. Deletions cut 7 bases from V and 0 bases from J, with 10 bases between. The CDR3 has 14 amino acids. For the CDR3, the DNA is TGTGCCAGCACACAGCCATATAGCAATCAGCCCCAGCATTTT. It is translated as CASTQPYSNQPQHF.

The rearrangement links TRBV27 to TRBJ2-7, with D hard to call. Germline loops: CDR1 MNHEY, CDR2 SMNVEV (reference sequence). V was pared by 6 bases and J by 5 bases, with 11 bases between. This CDR3 comprises 12 residues. DNA of the CDR3: TGTGCCAGCAGCCTGAATAGGAACGAGCAGTACTTC. Translated: CASSLNRNEQYF.

J is TRBJ1-2 and V is TRBV10-3, with D unclear. Trimming removed 8 bases from V and 3 bases from J, with 10 bases in between. CDR1 ENHRY and CDR2 SYGVKD come from the germline V gene. This CDR3 has 12 residues. CDR3 in amino acids: CAIGTGDYGYTF. In DNA, the CDR3 is TGTGCCATCGGCACCGGTGACTATGGCTACACCTTC.

This clone was observed a few times. The chain links TRBV5-1 to TRBJ1-2; D unresolved. The CDR3 sequence is 13 residues long. The ends were cut back, 8 bases at V and 0 bases at J, with 11 bases in the middle. The germline CDR1 and CDR2 sequences are SGHRS and YFSETQ. The CDR3 nucleotides read TGCGCCAGTTCAGGTTCTGCTAACTATGGCTACACCTTC. Amino acid sequence: CASSGSANYGYTF. Filled out from reference TRBV5-1 and TRBJ1-2, the complete variable domain reads KAGVTQTPRYLIKTRGQQVTLSCSPISGHRSVSWYQQTPGQGLQFLFEYFSETQRNKGNFPGRFSGRQFSNSRSEMNVSTLELGDSALYLCASSGSANYGYTFGSGTRLTVV.

This chain uses TRBV2 with TRBJ2-3, with TRBD2 matching over 8 bases. Germline V CDR1 and CDR2: SNHLY, FYNNEI. This CDR3 has 16 residues. Germline trimming cut 7 bases from V and 0 bases from J; bases unmatched to any gene: 9. Written as DNA, the CDR3 is TGTGCCAGCATCGTTAGACTAGCGAGTAGCACAGATACGCAGTATTTT. This sequence encodes CASIVRLASSTDTQYF.

This clone was picked up one time. This rearrangement joins TRBV20-1 to TRBJ1-2; D may be TRBD1 (5 bases). Trimming shortened V by 3 bases and J by 3 bases, and 11 bases separated the two germline ends. CDR1 is DFQATT and CDR2 is SNEGSKA in the germline V gene (reference sequence). This CDR3 comprises 13 residues. Here the CDR3 reads CSASTQEDYGYTF. CDR3 bases: TGCAGTGCTAGTACACAGGAGGACTATGGCTACACCTTC.

V usage is TRBV2 and J usage is TRBJ1-5; D is undetermined. The V and J ends lost 0 bases and 6 bases respectively, with 3 bases between them. This CDR3 comprises 12 residues. CDR1 and CDR2 (germline): SNHLY, FYNNEI. In DNA form, the CDR3 reads TGTGCCAGCAGTGAAGCAATTCAGCCCCAGCATTTT. This sequence encodes CASSEAIQPQHF.

The chain is built from TRBV27 and TRBJ1-5, with D unresolved. CDR3 size: 15 residues. V dropped 5 bases and J dropped 3 bases, with 14 bases sitting between them. Germline CDR1 reads MNHEY; CDR2 reads SMNVEV (reference sequence). The CDR3 is CASSREGWDNQPQHF. In DNA, the CDR3 is TGTGCCAGCAGTCGAGAAGGGTGGGACAATCAGCCCCAGCATTTT.

This rearrangement joins TRBV5-1 to TRBJ2-1, with 7 bases lining up with TRBD2. The CDR3 is 16 amino acids. Germline values: CDR1 SGHRS, CDR2 YFSETQ. The V gene end was trimmed by 2 bases and the J gene end by 3 bases; junction bases not matched to a gene: 8. CDR3 DNA sequence: TGCGCCAGCAGCTTCCGAGAGGCTAGCGGCTACAATGAGCAGTTCTTC. It is translated as CASSFREASGYNEQFF.

The V gene is TRBV6-5, the J gene TRBJ1-2; 7 positions agree with TRBD1. Per the germline V gene, CDR1 is MNHEY and CDR2 is SVGAGI. Germline trimming cut 2 bases from V and 10 bases from J; bases unmatched to any gene: 7. This CDR3 contains 13 residues. CDR3 sequence: CASSYPGQAHYTF. Written as DNA, the CDR3 is TGTGCCAGCAGTTACCCCGGACAGGCCCACTACACCTTC.

The rearrangement links TRBV7-6 to TRBJ2-7, with 12 bases fitting TRBD2. V lost 5 bases, J lost 7 bases, and 9 bases stayed unmatched. CDR3 length equals 15 residues. Germline CDR1 and CDR2: SGHVS and FNYEAQ. The CDR3 sequence: CASSPQGLAGREQYF. CDR3 sequence (DNA): TGTGCCAGCAGCCCTCAGGGACTAGCGGGCCGGGAGCAGTACTTC.

The V and J genes are TRBV5-1 and TRBJ2-2; no definite D call. V lost 0 bases and J lost 0, with 9 bases in between. The CDR3 covers 16 residues. Germline assignment: CDR1 SGHRS and CDR2 YFSETQ. The CDR3 nucleotides read TGCGCCAGCAGCTTGGAGCCGAGTACGAACACCGGGGAGCTGTTTTTT. It is translated as CASSLEPSTNTGELFF.

V gene TRBV7-2 combines with J gene TRBJ2-1, with 16 bases matching TRBD2. The CDR3 extends over 18 amino acids. Germline CDR1 and CDR2: SGHTA and FQGNSA. The V segment lost 5 bases and the J segment 8 bases; nucleotides outside the gene matches: 12. This chain's CDR3 is CASSAWVGLAGGGHEQFF. CDR3 in DNA: TGTGCCAGCAGCGCCTGGGTGGGACTAGCGGGAGGGGGGCATGAGCAGTTCTTC.

The chain carries TRBV12-2 and TRBJ1-2; the table's D call, TRBD1, has no DNA check behind it. TRBV12-2 is deemed a pseudogene. This CDR3 region has 18 residues. The CDR3 DNA is TGTGCAAGTCGCACAGACTACGAAACCCAGGGGGTTTTGTGTGGCTACACCTTC. It encodes CASRTDYETQGVLCGYTF.

The table lists this clone with a count of one. The chain joins TRBV5-1 to TRBJ1-1; TRBD1 matches at 7 bases. The CDR3 covers 14 residues. Germline V CDR1 and CDR2: SGHRS, YFSETQ. V gave up 4 bases and J gave up 1 base; unmatched junction bases: 4. The CDR3 sequence is CASSRGQQNTEAFF. The CDR3 DNA reads as TGCGCCAGCAGCAGGGGACAGCAGAACACTGAAGCTTTCTTT. The full variable domain, completed using reference TRBV5-1 and TRBJ1-1, is KAGVTQTPRYLIKTRGQQVTLSCSPISGHRSVSWYQQTPGQGLQFLFEYFSETQRNKGNFPGRFSGRQFSNSRSEMNVSTLELGDSALYLCASSRGQQNTEAFFGQGTRLTVV.

The J gene is TRBJ2-1, the V gene TRBV27, with 10 bases matching TRBD2. The germline gives CDR1 MNHEY, CDR2 SMNVEV (reference sequence). With 3 bases clipped from V and 7 bases from J, the junction kept 3 bases outside the gene matches. The CDR3 is 14 residues long. Written as DNA, the CDR3 is TGTGCCAGCAGTTTCGGACTAGCGGTAAATGAGCAGTTCTTC. It is translated as CASSFGLAVNEQFF.

This sequence joins TRBV30 and TRBJ2-5, with D possibly being TRBD1 (7 bases). The CDR3 has 13 amino acids. From germline, CDR1 is GTSNPN and CDR2 SVGIG (reference sequence). The germline V and J ends were trimmed by 5 bases and 7 bases, with 17 bases remaining between them. The CDR3 nucleotides are TGTGCCTGGGGAGGAGGGGGCCGGGCGACCCAGTACTTC. Protein product: CAWGGGGRATQYF.

V gene TRBV14 combines with J gene TRBJ1-2; D gene unclear. The V gene's germline CDR1 is SGHDN and CDR2 FVKESK. Between the trimmed V and J ends, which lost 1 base and 2 bases, there was a span of 11 bases. This CDR3 is 15 amino acids long. CDR3 nucleotide sequence: TGTGCCAGCAGCCAAGTTTCGGGCTGGAACTATGGCTACACCTTC. As protein: CASSQVSGWNYGYTF.

The J gene is TRBJ2-7, the V gene TRBV11-3, with 8 bases identical to TRBD1. J was trimmed by 7 bases and V by 5 bases; bases with no gene match: 7. The CDR3 is 13 residues long. CDR1 is SGHNT and CDR2 is YENEEA in the germline V gene. In DNA, the CDR3 is TGTGCCAGCAGCCCCCAGGGGGCGGAAGAGCAGTACTTC. It yields the protein CASSPQGAEEQYF.